The 24 T cell receptor beta chains reported below all come from one sample, sequenced in a study of TIL therapy for anti-PD-1-resistant metastatic lung cancer. The libraries were made with immunoSEQ v3. The table came from immunoSEQ multiplex PCR; TCRdb's copy has only in-frame clones and leaves some out. The sample consists of under 55,000 clones, 79% of them appearing once. Sample time point: pre-treatment sample, taken before nivolumab and TIL therapy. Source: blood, taken at baseline. The source is a woman aged 25 to 80 with non-small cell lung cancer.

This chain connects TRBV11-3 to TRBJ2-1; 10 positions match TRBD2. The V segment lost 5 bases and the J segment 7 bases; nucleotides outside the gene matches: 14. Germline CDR1 and CDR2: SGHNT and YENEEA. This CDR3 contains 17 residues. The CDR3, as DNA: TGTGCCAGCAGCCCTGGACTAGCGGCGGGGGGTTTGAATGAGCAGTTCTTC. Translating it yields CASSPGLAAGGLNEQFF. The entire variable domain, with the rest obtained from reference TRBV11-3 and TRBJ2-1, is as follows: EAGVVQSPRYKIIEKKQPVAFWCNPISGHNTLYWYLQNLGQGPELLIRYENEEAVDDSQLPKDRFSAERLKGVDSTLKIQPAELGDSAVYLCASSPGLAAGGLNEQFFGPGTRLTVL.

This chain joins TRBV18 and TRBJ2-1; 15 bases map to TRBD2. The CDR3 runs 17 residues. CDR1 KGHSH and CDR2 LQKENI come from the germline V gene. Losses at the gene ends were 3 bases for V and 2 bases for J; bases not matched to a gene: 2. CDR3 residues: CASSPGLAGGPYNEQFF. The CDR3 DNA sequence: TGTGCCAGCTCACCTGGACTAGCGGGAGGGCCCTACAATGAGCAGTTCTTC. The full variable domain, in which reference TRBV18 and TRBJ2-1 provide the parts outside the CDR3, is NAGVMQNPRHLVRRRGQEARLRCSPMKGHSHVYWYRQLPEEGLKFMVYLQKENIIDESGMPKERFSAEFPKEGPSILRIQQVVRGDSAAYFCASSPGLAGGPYNEQFFGPGTRLTVL.

This clone was picked up a small number of times. This chain connects TRBV18 to TRBJ1-2, with D unresolved. Per germline, CDR1 KGHSH and CDR2 LQKENI. This CDR3 contains 15 residues. The V and J ends lost 3 bases and 6 bases respectively, with 17 bases between them. CDR3 sequence reads: CASSPVTAGEDGYTF. The CDR3 coding sequence is TGTGCCAGCTCACCGGTAACAGCTGGGGAAGATGGCTACACCTTC.

CDR3 sequence (DNA): TGTGCCAGCAGCCAAGCGGACCGATCCTACAATGAGCAGTTCTTC. Its translation: CASSQADRSYNEQFF. V usage is TRBV4-2 and J usage is TRBJ2-1; no clear D gene. CDR1 LGHNA and CDR2 YNFKEQ come from the germline V gene. Trimming removed 1 base from V and 1 base from J, with 8 bases in between. This CDR3 region has 15 residues.

The gene calls are TRBV5-5 and TRBJ1-2; possible D gene TRBD1, 6 bases. The CDR3 loop spans 13 amino acids. V shed 5 bases and J shed 2 bases, with 10 bases lying between them. Per germline, CDR1 SGHKS and CDR2 YYEKEE (reference sequence). For the CDR3, the DNA is TGTGCCAGCAGGCCCGGGACAAACTATGGCTACACCTTC. This encodes CASRPGTNYGYTF.

The rearrangement links TRBV6-5 to TRBJ1-6, with 8 bases aligning to TRBD1. This CDR3 spans 16 amino acids. J gave up 9 bases and V 3 bases, and 10 bases lay outside the gene matches. Germline V gene data show CDR1 as MNHEY and CDR2 as SVGAGI. The CDR3 DNA is TGTGCCAGCAGTTATGACAGGGGAAGGGCAGGTTCACCCCTCCACTTT. Encoded protein: CASSYDRGRAGSPLHF.

The chain has TRBV2 and TRBJ1-3, with D perhaps TRBD1 (5 bases). The V gene lost 3 bases and the J gene lost 0 bases, with 9 bases spanning the gap. Germline V lookup: CDR1 SNHLY, CDR2 FYNNEI. The CDR3 is 15 residues long. The CDR3 loop reads CASSDRGVSGNTIYF. The CDR3 bases are TGTGCCAGCAGTGATCGGGGGGTCTCTGGAAACACCATATATTTT.

This chain links TRBV5-6 with TRBJ2-1; D gene unclear. Germline V gene sequence: CDR1 SGHDT, CDR2 YYEEEE. Trimming removed 4 bases at V and 8 bases at J, with 13 bases between. This CDR3 is 13 amino acids long. The CDR3 reads CASSPTADHEQFF. The CDR3, as DNA: TGTGCCAGCAGCCCCACAGCCGATCATGAGCAGTTCTTC. Full variable domain (remainder filled in from reference TRBV5-6 and TRBJ2-1): DAGVTQSPTHLIKTRGQQVTLRCSPKSGHDTVSWYQQALGQGPQFIFQYYEEEERQRGNFPDRFSGHQFPNYSSELNVNALLLGDSALYLCASSPTADHEQFFGPGTRLTVL.

CDR3 region: CASSFSQGLADVFF. As DNA, the CDR3 is TGTGCCAGCAGTTTCTCCCAGGGACTAGCGGACGTGTTCTTC. The V gene is TRBV27, the J gene TRBJ2-1; 11 nucleotides agree with TRBD2. This CDR3 region has 14 residues. The V and J ends lost 3 bases and 15 bases, in that order; junction bases with no gene match: 10. Germline V gene sequence: CDR1 MNHEY, CDR2 SMNVEV (reference sequence).

This clone appeared once. V gene TRBV28 combines with J gene TRBJ2-7; possibly TRBD1 or TRBD2 for D (6 bases each). Trimming took off 5 bases at V and 4 bases at J, with 18 bases between the two ends. The CDR3 spans 15 residues. The germline V gene has CDR1 MDHEN and CDR2 SYDVKM. The CDR3 coding sequence is TGTGCCAGCAGTGGGCCCTCGGGGGCAGTATACGAGCAGTACTTC. Its protein is CASSGPSGAVYEQYF.

The gene calls are TRBV6-5 and TRBJ1-1; TRBD1 aligns across 11 bases. V lost 4 bases and J lost 8; bases outside the gene matches: 9. The germline V gene has CDR1 MNHEY and CDR2 SVGAGI. This CDR3 has 15 amino acids. The CDR3, as DNA: TGTGCCAGCAGTTCGCAAGGACAGGGGGCAAAAGAAGCTTTCTTT. Its translation: CASSSQGQGAKEAFF.

J is TRBJ2-3 and V is TRBV29-1; D possibly corresponds to TRBD2 (7 bases). The CDR3 runs to 14 residues. Germline V gene sequence: CDR1 SQVTM, CDR2 ANQGSEA. Trimming cost V 7 bases and J 3 bases, with 17 bases left between them. CDR3 protein: CSAKTGGGTDTQYF. The CDR3 coding sequence is TGCAGCGCCAAAACGGGGGGCGGGACAGATACGCAGTATTTT.

This chain uses TRBV5-1 with TRBJ2-7, with D uncertain. Germline CDR1 and CDR2: SGHRS and YFSETQ. This CDR3 is built from 12 residues. The V end was cut by 2 bases, the J end by 3 bases, with 6 bases between. The CDR3 DNA is TGCGCCAGCAGCTTACCTAGCTACGAGCAGTACTTC. Its protein is CASSLPSYEQYF.

The count of this clone is one. V usage is TRBV30 and J usage is TRBJ1-2; no definite D call. There are 13 residues in the CDR3. Trimming took 5 bases from V and 0 from J, leaving 10 bases between them. CDR1 is GTSNPN and CDR2 is SVGIG in the germline V gene (reference sequence). The chain's CDR3 is CAWSNSANYGYTF. CDR3 nucleotides: TGTGCCTGGTCGAACTCAGCTAACTATGGCTACACCTTC.

The V and J genes are TRBV9 and TRBJ1-3, with D perhaps matching TRBD1 (6 bases). The CDR3 runs to 16 residues. Germline values: CDR1 SGDLS, CDR2 YYNGEE. With 2 bases removed from V and 2 bases from J, the gap between germline ends came to 14 bases. Here the CDR3 reads CASSVTGPIAGNTIYF. In nucleotides, the CDR3 is TGTGCCAGCAGCGTGACAGGCCCGATAGCTGGAAACACCATATATTTT. The variable domain in full, with the rest retrieved from reference TRBV9 and TRBJ1-3, is DSGVTQTPKHLITATGQRVTLRCSPRSGDLSVYWYQQSLDQGLQFLIQYYNGEERAKGNILERFSAQQFPDLHSELNLSSLELGDSALYFCASSVTGPIAGNTIYFGEGSWLTVV.

The DNA for the CDR3 is TGTGCCTGGAGAGACTCAGGGCGGACCCAGTACTTC. Its protein product is CAWRDSGRTQYF. This sequence joins TRBV30 and TRBJ2-5; possibly TRBD1 for D (5 bases). This CDR3 has 12 residues. V lost 3 bases and J lost 7, with 12 bases in between. The germline V gene encodes CDR1 GTSNPN and CDR2 SVGIG (reference sequence).

V and J are TRBV6-1 and TRBJ2-1; D ambiguous. Germline V gives CDR1 MNHNS, CDR2 SASEGT. V was cut by 1 base and J by 5 bases, with 6 bases left in between. This CDR3 region has 13 residues. The CDR3 here is CASSEGRDNEQFF. DNA for the CDR3: TGTGCCAGCAGTGAAGGAAGGGACAATGAGCAGTTCTTC.

This chain connects TRBV5-6 to TRBJ2-7; a possible D gene is TRBD2 (5 bases). Germline CDR1 and CDR2: SGHDT and YYEEEE. Trimming pared 4 bases from V and 2 bases from J, leaving 13 bases between. The CDR3 is 14 residues long. The CDR3 reads CASSQTGNTYEQYF. Written as DNA, the CDR3 is TGTGCCAGCAGCCAAACGGGGAACACCTACGAGCAGTACTTC.

V usage is TRBV12-1 and J usage is TRBJ2-1. TRBV12-1 is listed as a pseudogene. The length of the CDR3 is 15 residues. The CDR3 sequence: CASSTRRAGAGEQFF. CDR3 nucleotides: TGTGCCAGCAGCACGAGGAGGGCAGGGGCCGGTGAGCAGTTCTTC.

This rearrangement joins TRBV9 to TRBJ1-5; D is unclear. The CDR3 runs 15 residues. V was shortened by 0 bases and J by 1 base, with 8 bases between the two germline ends. Germline CDR1 is SGDLS and CDR2 is YYNGEE. CDR3 bases: TGTGCCAGCAGCGTAGATGGCAAAAGCAATCAGCCCCAGCATTTT. It encodes CASSVDGKSNQPQHF.

The J gene is TRBJ2-5, the V gene TRBV13; TRBD1 aligns across 8 bases. CDR1 is PRHDT, CDR2 FYEKMQ, per germline (reference sequence). Trimming took 6 bases from V and 4 from J; bases not matched to a gene: 7. The CDR3 is 14 residues long. In DNA, the CDR3 is TGTGCCAGCAGGGAGACAGGGGCGGGAGAGACCCAGTACTTC. This codes for CASRETGAGETQYF.

The chain carries TRBV27 and TRBJ2-7; 7 nucleotides line up with TRBD1. CDR3 length: 14 amino acids. In germline, CDR1 is MNHEY, CDR2 SMNVEV (reference sequence). V shed 3 bases, J shed 4 bases, and the junction held 6 bases outside the gene matches. Here the CDR3 DNA reads TGTGCCAGCAGTTTCAGGGCAGGGGGATACGAGCAGTACTTC. It translates to CASSFRAGGYEQYF.

V gene TRBV6-5 combines with J gene TRBJ1-4, with TRBD1 matching 8 bases. This CDR3 has 15 residues. The germline V gene encodes CDR1 MNHEY and CDR2 SVGAGI. Germline trimming cut 6 bases from V and 0 bases from J; bases unmatched to any gene: 3. Here the CDR3 reads CASRPTGATNEKLFF. CDR3 DNA: TGTGCCAGCAGGCCGACAGGGGCAACTAATGAAAAACTGTTTTTT.

J is TRBJ1-2 and V is TRBV4-1; TRBD1 agrees at 8 bases. Trimming removed 1 base from V and 6 bases from J; junction bases left unmatched: 10. This CDR3 contains 16 residues. Looked up from germline, CDR1 is MGHRA and CDR2 is YSYEKL. CDR3 residues: CASSQAPRTGIDGYTF. Written as DNA, the CDR3 is TGCGCCAGCAGCCAAGCTCCAAGGACAGGGATCGATGGCTACACCTTC.